The 19 T cell receptor beta chains given below trace back to one sample, sequenced in a study of blood T cell repertoires in COVID-19. The assay was immunoSEQ multiplex PCR, and TCRdb's table has in-frame clones only and misses some. The table has around 100,000 clones, around nine tenths seen once. The sample taken for sequencing was peripheral blood. The receptor set was obtained from a man aged 45-60 years with acute or convalescent COVID-19.

The chain carries TRBV29-1 and TRBJ2-3, with D perhaps matching TRBD1 (5 bases). The V gene lost 3 bases and the J gene lost 0 bases, with 13 bases spanning the gap. Germline CDR1 SQVTM, CDR2 ANQGSEA. The CDR3 consists of 15 residues. CDR3: CSVDSARVSTDTQYF. DNA for the CDR3: TGCAGCGTTGATTCGGCCAGGGTTAGCACAGATACGCAGTATTTT.

This clone came up once. The chain couples TRBV12-5 to TRBJ1-5, with a tentative D call TRBD1 (5 bases). This CDR3 contains 15 residues. The V end lost 3 bases, the J end lost 2 bases, and 11 bases lay between the germline ends. Per the germline V gene, CDR1 is LGHNT and CDR2 is FRNRAP. The CDR3 reads CASGLGEEGNQPQHF. The CDR3 DNA reads as TGTGCTAGTGGTTTAGGGGAGGAGGGCAATCAGCCCCAGCATTTT.

V gene TRBV7-8 combines with J gene TRBJ1-5; TRBD1 agrees at 8 bases. The CDR3 length is 15 residues. The junction had 8 bases not matched to a gene; V was cut back by 4 bases and J by 6 bases. CDR1 and CDR2 from the germline V gene are SGHVS and FQNEAQ. The CDR3 bases are TGTGCCAGCAGCTACCAGGGGGCTGGAAGTCAGCCCCAGCATTTT. It encodes CASSYQGAGSQPQHF.

The chain links TRBV7-8 to TRBJ2-1; perhaps TRBD2 as D (5 bases). CDR3 length: 17 amino acids. CDR1 is SGHVS and CDR2 is FQNEAQ in the germline V gene. Trimming cost V 3 bases and J 1 base, with 16 bases left between them. CDR3 nucleotides: TGTGCCAGCAGCTTTGACGTAGCGTATCCATCCTACAATGAGCAGTTCTTC. This codes for CASSFDVAYPSYNEQFF.

The chain has TRBV11-3 and TRBJ1-2; perhaps TRBD1 as D (5 bases). V was shortened by 6 bases and J by 6 bases, with 17 bases between the two germline ends. CDR3 size: 14 residues. The germline V gene encodes CDR1 SGHNT and CDR2 YENEEA. The CDR3 is CASSLDGGIDGYTF. The CDR3 DNA is TGTGCCAGCAGTCTCGACGGGGGAATCGATGGCTACACCTTC.

Points on this clone: An end of the junction does not agree with germline; a read error may underlie this. The rearrangement links TRBV9 to TRBJ1-4; maybe TRBD1 (5 bases). The CDR3 sequence is 18 residues long. Germline V gives CDR1 SGDLS, CDR2 YYNGEE. CDR3 protein: CASSAGLIPQFLNEKLFF. CDR3 in DNA: TGTGCCAGCAGCGCGGGACTAATACCACAGTTCTTGAATGAAAAGCTGTTTTTT.

The chain employs TRBV6-2 or TRBV6-3 and TRBJ2-3; D call uncertain. Deletions cut 4 bases from V and 2 bases from J, with 4 bases between. This CDR3 is built from 12 residues. Germline CDR1 MNHEY, CDR2 SVGEGT. The CDR3: CASSLATDTQYF. The CDR3 region has the DNA TGTGCCAGCAGTTTGGCCACAGATACGCAGTATTTT.

The chain carries TRBV4-1 and TRBJ2-7, with 10 bases aligning to TRBD2. Trimming removed 1 base from V and 2 bases from J; junction bases left unmatched: 2. This CDR3 spans 15 amino acids. Germline-derived CDR1 and CDR2 are MGHRA and YSYEKL. CDR3 in amino acids: CASSQGLAGPYEQYF. In DNA, the CDR3 is TGCGCCAGCAGCCAAGGACTAGCGGGCCCCTACGAGCAGTACTTC.

J is TRBJ1-1 and V is TRBV7-9; 8 bases line up with TRBD1. The germline V gene has CDR1 SEHNR and CDR2 FQNEAQ (reference sequence). The V and J ends lost 1 base and 3 bases, in that order; junction bases with no gene match: 4. This CDR3 is built from 15 residues. Written as DNA, the CDR3 is TGTGCCAGCAGCTTAGATGACAGGGGTGACACTGAAGCTTTCTTT. Encoded protein: CASSLDDRGDTEAFF.

This chain joins TRBV5-6 and TRBJ1-1; D unresolved. CDR3 length equals 11 residues. The germline V and J ends were trimmed by 3 bases and 8 bases, with 8 bases remaining between them. Germline assignment: CDR1 SGHDT and CDR2 YYEEEE. The CDR3 region is CASSSEVEAFF. The CDR3 nucleotides are TGTGCCAGCAGCTCGGAGGTGGAAGCTTTCTTT.

V and J are TRBV5-1 and TRBJ2-2, with 14 bases that match TRBD2. V was pared by 3 bases and J by 4 bases, with 23 bases of the junction left unmatched. Germline CDR1 is SGHRS and CDR2 is YFSETQ. The CDR3 covers 23 residues. CDR3 DNA: TGCGCCAGCAGCTCGAGACCGATCGGGACTAGCGGGGGCCTGAGGGGGAGCACCGGGGAGCTGTTTTTT. This codes for CASSSRPIGTSGGLRGSTGELFF.

The chain employs TRBV19 and TRBJ1-1; 7 bases map to TRBD1. The CDR3 spans 13 residues. J was trimmed by 1 base and V by 5 bases; bases with no gene match: 1. Germline loops: CDR1 LNHDA, CDR2 SQIVND (reference sequence). The CDR3: CASSYRGNTEAFF. The CDR3 nucleotides are TGTGCCAGTAGTTACAGGGGGAACACTGAAGCTTTCTTT. Full variable domain (remainder filled in from reference TRBV19 and TRBJ1-1): DGGITQSPKYLFRKEGQNVTLSCEQNLNHDAMYWYRQDPGQGLRLIYYSQIVNDFQKGDIAEGYSVSREKKESFPLTVTSAQKNPTAFYLCASSYRGNTEAFFGQGTRLTVV.

The V and J genes are TRBV6-5 and TRBJ2-1, with 8 positions matching TRBD2. V lost 6 bases, J lost 5 bases, and 9 bases stayed unmatched. Germline-derived CDR1 and CDR2 are MNHEY and SVGAGI. CDR3 length: 15 residues. The CDR3 DNA sequence: TGTGCCAGCAGCCCCGGGCGGGAGGTACACAATGAGCAGTTCTTC. Protein: CASSPGREVHNEQFF.

This chain connects TRBV6-6 to TRBJ2-1; D gene ambiguous. V was cut by 5 bases and J by 2 bases, with 13 bases left in between. Germline CDR1 and CDR2: MNHNY and SVGAGI (reference sequence). The CDR3 consists of 15 residues. The CDR3 nucleotides read TGTGCCAGCAGTCCCCGCGCGGTCACCTACAATGAGCAGTTCTTC. Translated, it gives CASSPRAVTYNEQFF.

This clone came up a few times. The V gene is TRBV10-1, the J gene TRBJ2-2; 11 bases are a match to TRBD1. The length of the CDR3 is 17 residues. CDR1 is WNHNN, CDR2 SYGVQD, per germline (reference sequence). V gave up 1 base and J gave up 5 bases; unmatched junction bases: 6. CDR3 sequence: CASSELRTGGETGELFF. CDR3 in DNA: TGCGCCAGCAGTGAGTTACGGACAGGGGGCGAAACCGGGGAGCTGTTTTTT.

V usage is TRBV5-1 and J usage is TRBJ2-5; TRBD2 agrees at 7 bases. Trimming removed 9 bases from V and 4 bases from J; junction bases left unmatched: 15. The CDR3 runs to 15 residues. Per germline, CDR1 SGHRS and CDR2 YFSETQ. The DNA of the CDR3 is TGCGCCACCCAGAGGGCGGGAGCCGGGGGAGAGACCCAGTACTTC. Its translation: CATQRAGAGGETQYF.

The chain employs TRBV29-1 and TRBJ2-5; maybe TRBD1 (6 bases). The CDR3 contains 13 residues. V was pared by 4 bases and J by 1 base, with 10 bases between. Germline CDR1 is SQVTM and CDR2 is ANQGSEA. The CDR3 spells CSVAVQGQETQYF. The CDR3, as DNA: TGCAGCGTTGCCGTACAGGGCCAAGAGACCCAGTACTTC.

This clone was counted between two and nine times. The V gene is TRBV19, the J gene TRBJ1-3, with 11 positions matching TRBD1. Germline V gene data show CDR1 as LNHDA and CDR2 as SQIVND (reference sequence). With V trimmed by 7 bases and J by 8 bases, 10 bases remained unmatched. This CDR3 contains 15 residues. DNA of the CDR3: TGTGCCAGTACAGACCGGACAGGGGGCGCGGACACCATATATTTT. Its protein is CASTDRTGGADTIYF.

DNA of the CDR3: TGTGCCAGCAGCCAAGATAGAGGGGGGGCCCAAGCTTTCTTT. Translating it yields CASSQDRGGAQAFF. The rearrangement uses TRBV3-1 (or the pseudogene TRBV3-2) and TRBJ1-1; D is perhaps TRBD1 (6 bases). The CDR3 covers 14 residues. CDR1 and CDR2 from the germline V gene are LGHDT and YNNKEL (reference sequence). The V gene lost 0 bases and the J gene lost 9 bases, with 14 bases spanning the gap.